This T cell receptor beta chain derives from a study of T cells in localized non-small cell lung cancer. Findings and caveats of the study: Heterogeneity within the tumor remains possible, as just one region underwent sequencing. When the top 100 tumor clones were examined, a median 57 of them also appeared in the adjacent lung, which was paired and uninvolved. Among the tissues sampled, uninvolved adjacent lung had the highest T cell clonality, above tumor.

Assay: immunoSEQ multiplex PCR; the TCRdb copy retains only in-frame clones and omits some. The profile shows under 35,000 clones, 92% of them singletons. Trimming stripped 6 bases from V and 14 bases from J, with 18 bases between. The germline V gene encodes CDR1 LGHNT and CDR2 FRNRAP. The CDR3 runs to 12 residues. This clone has only one observation. The antigen remains unidentified. The receptor comes from a woman aged 35-75 years with stage III lung adenocarcinoma. This chain links TRBV12-5 with TRBJ2-3; D could derive from TRBD1 or TRBD2 (6 bases each). This specimen consisted of peripheral blood mononuclear cells, obtained before any cancer treatment. The CDR3 is CASGGGALRGYF. CDR3 sequence (DNA): TGTGCTAGTGGGGGGGGCGCCCTCCGAGGGTATTTT.